This paragraph reports one T cell receptor (beta chain). Profiling relied on immunoSEQ multiplex PCR, and the TCRdb table lists in-frame clones only, not all of them. The table lists 150,000 to 200,000 clones, 80% to 85% of them singletons, with roughly 8% in the top ten. The sample is drawn from a study of blood T cell repertoires in COVID-19. As for the study in general: COVID-19 samples, acute and convalescent, were from the United States, Italy and Spain.

Cohort 3 donors were reported recovered after two negative PCRs, clearance, or symptom resolution. From germline, CDR1 is MDHEN and CDR2 SYDVKM. V gave up 5 bases and J gave up 5 bases; unmatched junction bases: 7. This CDR3 contains 15 residues. The chain links TRBV28 to TRBJ2-3; 10 bases fit TRBD2. This receptor was identified in a woman between 45 and 65 years old who had recovered from COVID-19. Sample: PBMCs or T cells enriched from blood (not recorded which). DNA for the CDR3: TGTGCCAGCAGTACTCTAGCGGGAGTGGGAGATACGCAGTATTTT. Protein product: CASSTLAGVGDTQYF. The full variable domain, in which reference TRBV28 and TRBJ2-3 provide the parts outside the CDR3, is DVKVTQSSRYLVKRTGEKVFLECVQDMDHENMFWYRQDPGLGLRLIYFSYDVKMKEKGDIPEGYSVSREKKERFSLILESASTNQTSMYLCASSTLAGVGDTQYFGPGTRLTVL.